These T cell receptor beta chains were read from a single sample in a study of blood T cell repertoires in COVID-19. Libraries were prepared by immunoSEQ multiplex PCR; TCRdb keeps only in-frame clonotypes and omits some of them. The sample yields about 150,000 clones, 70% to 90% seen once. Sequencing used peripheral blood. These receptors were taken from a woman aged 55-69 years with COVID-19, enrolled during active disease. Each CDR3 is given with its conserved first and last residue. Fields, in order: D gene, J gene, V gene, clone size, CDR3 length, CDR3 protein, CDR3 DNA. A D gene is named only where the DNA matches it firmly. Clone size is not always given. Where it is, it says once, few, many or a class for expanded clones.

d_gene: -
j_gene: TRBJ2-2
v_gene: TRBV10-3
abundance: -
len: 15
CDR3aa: CAISPRGGGAGELFF
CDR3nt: TGTGCCATCAGCCCCCGGGGAGGGGGGGCCGGGGAGCTGTTTTTT

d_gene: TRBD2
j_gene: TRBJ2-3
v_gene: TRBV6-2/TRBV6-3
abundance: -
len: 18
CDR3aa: CASSHLPSGGAATDTQYF
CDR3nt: TGTGCCAGCAGTCACCTTCCTAGCGGGGGGGCAGCAACAGATACGCAGTATTTT

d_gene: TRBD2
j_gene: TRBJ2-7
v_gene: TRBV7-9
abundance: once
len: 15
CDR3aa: CASSLEIAGTYEQYF
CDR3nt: TGTGCCAGCAGCTTAGAGATAGCGGGGACTTACGAGCAGTACTTC

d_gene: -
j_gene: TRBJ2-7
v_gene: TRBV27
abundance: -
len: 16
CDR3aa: CASSLSGREIGYEQYF
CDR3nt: TGTGCCAGCAGTTTATCGGGCAGGGAAATCGGCTACGAGCAGTACTTC

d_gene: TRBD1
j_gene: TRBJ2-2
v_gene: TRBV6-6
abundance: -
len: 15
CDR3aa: CASSHRGSGTGELFF
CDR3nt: TGTGCCAGCAGTCACAGGGGGTCGGGCACCGGGGAGCTGTTTTTT

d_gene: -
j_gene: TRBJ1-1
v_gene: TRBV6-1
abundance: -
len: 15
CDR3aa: CASSDGHLLNTEAFF
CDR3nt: TGTGCCAGCAGTGATGGACACCTACTGAACACTGAAGCTTTCTTT

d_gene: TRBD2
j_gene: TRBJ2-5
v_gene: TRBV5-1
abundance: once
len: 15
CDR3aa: CASSLGGGVFETQYF
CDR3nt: TGCGCCAGCAGCTTGGGCGGGGGGGTTTTCGAGACCCAGTACTTC

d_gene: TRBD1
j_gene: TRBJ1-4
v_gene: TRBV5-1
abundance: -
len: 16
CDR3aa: CASSSAGQGEDEKLFF
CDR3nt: TGCGCCAGCAGCTCCGCAGGGCAGGGGGAGGATGAAAAACTGTTTTTT

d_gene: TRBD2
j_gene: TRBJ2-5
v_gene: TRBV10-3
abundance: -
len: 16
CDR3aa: CAISEEPSGGWETQYF
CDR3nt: TGTGCCATCAGTGAAGAACCCAGCGGGGGATGGGAGACCCAGTACTTC

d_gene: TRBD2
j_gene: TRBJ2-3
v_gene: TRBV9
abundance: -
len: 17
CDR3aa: CASSVSPSGGRTDTQYF
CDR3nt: TGTGCCAGCAGCGTAAGCCCCAGCGGGGGACGTACAGATACGCAGTATTTT

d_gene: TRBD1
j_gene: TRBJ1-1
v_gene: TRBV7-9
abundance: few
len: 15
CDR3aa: CASSLGGQGNTEAFF
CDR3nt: TGTGCCAGCAGCTTAGGTGGACAGGGGAACACTGAAGCTTTCTTT

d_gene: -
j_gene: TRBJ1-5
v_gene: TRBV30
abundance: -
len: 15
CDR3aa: CAWSAGDYFGQPQHF
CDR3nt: TGTGCCTGGAGCGCAGGGGACTACTTTGGTCAGCCCCAGCATTTT

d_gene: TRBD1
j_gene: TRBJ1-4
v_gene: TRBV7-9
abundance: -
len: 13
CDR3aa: CAITGVTNEKLFF
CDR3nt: TGTGCCATCACAGGGGTAACTAATGAAAAACTGTTTTTT

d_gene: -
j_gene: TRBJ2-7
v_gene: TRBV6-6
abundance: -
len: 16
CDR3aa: CASKLETGTPPSEQYF
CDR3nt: TGTGCCAGCAAATTAGAAACCGGGACACCACCGAGCGAGCAGTACTTC

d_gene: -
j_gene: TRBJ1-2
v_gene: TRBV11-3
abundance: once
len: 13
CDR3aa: CASSLRGGHGYTF
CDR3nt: TGTGCCAGCAGCTTACGGGGGGGACATGGCTACACCTTC

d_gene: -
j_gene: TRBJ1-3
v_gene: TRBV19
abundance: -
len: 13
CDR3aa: CASSISSGNTIYF
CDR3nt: TGTGCCAGTAGTATCAGCTCTGGAAACACCATATATTTT